This TCR beta chain stems from a study of T cell repertoires in cytomegalovirus infection. Study in general: CMV epitopes used comprised recently identified HLA-C-restricted ones and well-studied HLA-B-restricted ones. Points from the study as a whole: Individuals carrying CMV plus the relevant HLA were identified by cumulative frequency of public TCR beta families.

This clonotype occurred a few times. Its cognate antigen is unknown. Germline assignment: CDR1 SNHLY and CDR2 FYNNEI. V was shortened by 4 bases and J by 11 bases, with 11 bases between the two germline ends. This CDR3 is 11 amino acids long. TCRdb re-called the reads with MiXCR, one entry per CDR3 protein. Of approximately 730,000 distinct CDR3 sequences listed, roughly 28% are singletons. The chain joins TRBV2 to TRBJ1-1; unclear D gene. The sequencing here drew on cultured CD8+ T cells from PBMCs, taken from culture after CMV antigen stimulation. This sequence originates from a human donor in good health (CMV status not recorded). Some clones in this sample may be carry-over from other donors' samples. The CDR3 loop is CASSVGGRAFF. The CDR3 DNA reads as TGTGCCAGCAGTGTCGGAGGAAGGGCTTTCTTT. Full variable domain (rest looked up from reference TRBV2 and TRBJ1-1): EPEVTQTPSHQVTQMGQEVILRCVPISNHLYFYWYRQILGQKVEFLVSFYNNEISEKSEIFDDQFSVERPDGSNFTLKIRSTKLEDSAMYFCASSVGGRAFFGQGTRLTVV.